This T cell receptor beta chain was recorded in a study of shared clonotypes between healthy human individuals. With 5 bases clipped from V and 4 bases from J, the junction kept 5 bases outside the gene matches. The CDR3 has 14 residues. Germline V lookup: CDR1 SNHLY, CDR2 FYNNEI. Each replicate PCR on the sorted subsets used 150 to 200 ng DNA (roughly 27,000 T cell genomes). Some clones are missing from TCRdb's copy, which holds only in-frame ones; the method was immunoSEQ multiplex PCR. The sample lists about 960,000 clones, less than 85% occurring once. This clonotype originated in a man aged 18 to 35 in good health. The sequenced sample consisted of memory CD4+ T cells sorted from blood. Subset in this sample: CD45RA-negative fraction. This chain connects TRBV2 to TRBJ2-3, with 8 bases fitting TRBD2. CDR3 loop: CASSPGLVPDTQYF. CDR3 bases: TGTGCCAGCAGTCCGGGACTAGTTCCAGATACGCAGTATTTT.